This note documents a single T cell receptor beta chain sequence. Its antigen is undetermined. V gave up 6 bases and J gave up 4 bases; unmatched junction bases: 11. This CDR3 has 16 residues. Germline V gene data show CDR1 as WSHSY and CDR2 as SAAADI. Primers: 60 Vbeta forward and 13 Jbeta reverse. Using immunoSEQ multiplex PCR, the repertoire was profiled, and TCRdb retains in-frame clones only, with some absent. The sample yields about 90,000 clones, about 72% seen once. This sample was taken from a study of cytomegalovirus exposure and HLA in healthy donors. Study-wide points: The classifier reportedly diagnosed cytomegalovirus status with high specificity and sensitivity.

V and J are TRBV10-2 and TRBJ2-1, with 8 nucleotides matching TRBD2. Sequenced input: PBMCs. The receptor's source is a woman aged 60-75 years in good health and CMV-seropositive. The CDR3 nucleotides are TGCGCCAGCAGATCCAGTGGGGCGGGAGGATACAATGAGCAGTTCTTC. Its protein is CASRSSGAGGYNEQFF.